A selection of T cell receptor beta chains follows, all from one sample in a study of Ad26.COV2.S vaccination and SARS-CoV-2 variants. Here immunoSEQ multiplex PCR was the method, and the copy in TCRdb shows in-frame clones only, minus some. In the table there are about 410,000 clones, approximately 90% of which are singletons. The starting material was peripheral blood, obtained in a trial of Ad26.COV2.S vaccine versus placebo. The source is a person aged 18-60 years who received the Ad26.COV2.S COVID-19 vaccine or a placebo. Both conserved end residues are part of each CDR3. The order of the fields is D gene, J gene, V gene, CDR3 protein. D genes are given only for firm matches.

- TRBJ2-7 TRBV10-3 CAIKEDASSYEQYF
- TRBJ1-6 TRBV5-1 CASSWLGHRSSYNSPLHF
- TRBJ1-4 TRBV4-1 CASSLGLGEEKLFF
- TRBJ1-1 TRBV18 CASSPPREGVEAFF
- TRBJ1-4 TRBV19 CASSSGTALGKLFF
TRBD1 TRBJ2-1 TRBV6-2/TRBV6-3 CASSYGRAGGQGAYNEQFF
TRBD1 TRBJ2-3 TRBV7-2 CASSLRGPQTDTQYF
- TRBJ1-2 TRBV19 CASSIPPRAGSNHYGYTF
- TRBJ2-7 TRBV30 CAWSAGLARNEQYF
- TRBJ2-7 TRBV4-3 CASSQVSTHGEQYF
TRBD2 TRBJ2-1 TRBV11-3 CASSLGLGLAAYNEQFF
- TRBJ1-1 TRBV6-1 CASSEYSGTEAFF
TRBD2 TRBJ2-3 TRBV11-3 CASSFRGGDGDTQYF
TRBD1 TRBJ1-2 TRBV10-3 CAIKGQENYGYTF
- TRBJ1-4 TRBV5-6 CASSLLGRRANEKLFF
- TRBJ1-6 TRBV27 CASSFYTTVRNSPLHF
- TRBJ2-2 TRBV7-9 CASSLRLNTGELFF
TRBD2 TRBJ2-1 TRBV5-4 CASSRRGGKNNEQFF
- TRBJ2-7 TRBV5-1 CASSSAGYEQYF
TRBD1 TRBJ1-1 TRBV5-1 CASSSEVQGIPEAFF
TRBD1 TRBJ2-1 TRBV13 CASSLAGTGVAGEQFF
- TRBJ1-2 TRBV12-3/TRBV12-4 CASSLAGRGYTF
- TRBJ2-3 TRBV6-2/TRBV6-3 CASSYSTGDTQYF
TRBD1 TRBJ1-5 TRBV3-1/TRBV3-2 CASSQDRSPGGGQPQHF
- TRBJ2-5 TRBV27 CASRRGGEETQYF
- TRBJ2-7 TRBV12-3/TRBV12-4 CASSLLVEQYF
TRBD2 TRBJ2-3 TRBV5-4 CASSSRLAGGSDTQYF
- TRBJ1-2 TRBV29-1 CSVVATSSYGYTF
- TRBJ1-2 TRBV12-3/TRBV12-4 CASSFGVSGYTF
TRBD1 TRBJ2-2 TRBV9 CASSVLDRGYTGELFF
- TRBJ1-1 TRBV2 CASTLEEGQGGTEAFF
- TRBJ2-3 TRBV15 CATSRDRAGDTQYF
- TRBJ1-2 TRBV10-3 CATNSFYGYTF
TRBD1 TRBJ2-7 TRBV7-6 CASSSHRDRGLLQYF
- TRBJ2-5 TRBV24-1 CATSDFRRSTGIETQYF
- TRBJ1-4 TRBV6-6 CASSYGGSANEKLFF
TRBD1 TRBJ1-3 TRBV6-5 CASRRQGTGNTIYF
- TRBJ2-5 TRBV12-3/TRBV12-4 CASSFEVPRAQYF
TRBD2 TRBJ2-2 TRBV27 CASSSTSAGELFF